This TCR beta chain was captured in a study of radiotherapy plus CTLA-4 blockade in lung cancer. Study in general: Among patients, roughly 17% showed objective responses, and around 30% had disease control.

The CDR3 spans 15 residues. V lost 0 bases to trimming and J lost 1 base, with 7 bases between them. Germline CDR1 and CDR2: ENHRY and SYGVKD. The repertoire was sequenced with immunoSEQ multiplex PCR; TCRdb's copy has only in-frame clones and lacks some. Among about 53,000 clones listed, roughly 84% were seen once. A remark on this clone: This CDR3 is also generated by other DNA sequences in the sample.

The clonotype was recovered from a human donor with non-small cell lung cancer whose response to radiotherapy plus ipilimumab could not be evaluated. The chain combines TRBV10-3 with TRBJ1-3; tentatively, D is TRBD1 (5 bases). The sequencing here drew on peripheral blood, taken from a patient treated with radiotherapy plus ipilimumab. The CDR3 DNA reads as TGTGCCATCAGTGAGTCCGGGGGATCTGGAAACACCATATATTTT. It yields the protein CAISESGGSGNTIYF.